This entry features one TCR beta chain sequence. This record belongs to a study of blood T cell repertoires in COVID-19. Study overall: The analysed material was cDNA or gDNA that came from T cells, B-cell-depleted T cells, or PBMCs.

In germline, CDR1 is SEHNR, CDR2 FQNEAQ (reference sequence). The CDR3 is made up of 19 amino acids. V was pared by 3 bases and J by 4 bases, with 15 bases of the junction left unmatched. Authors' methods: Scientists estimated how many nucleated cells there were by amplifying reference gene primers. The assay was immunoSEQ multiplex PCR, and TCRdb's table has in-frame clones only and misses some. That table gives V, J and clone size, and the DNA gave D and trimming. Of 300,000 to 450,000 clones in the sample, 85% were seen once. This rearrangement joins TRBV7-9 to TRBJ1-3, with 10 positions matching TRBD1. The source of this sequence is a woman aged 18-30 years with acute or convalescent COVID-19. The sequenced sample consisted of peripheral blood. The CDR3: CASSFPGQGLNLSGNTIYF. CDR3 nucleotide sequence: TGTGCCAGCAGCTTCCCGGGACAGGGGCTTAATCTCTCAGGAAACACCATATATTTT.